The 21 T cell receptor beta chains in this list originate from one sample, sequenced in a study of T cell repertoires in cytomegalovirus infection (dated by TCRdb to 2018 to 2020). Instrument used: Illumina HiSeq 1500. The public sequencing data were trimmed at Q25 with fastp and processed into clonotypes with MiXCR by TCRdb, which kept only in-frame beta chains. Entries are consolidated by CDR3 protein sequence, retaining the most common genes and DNA. This sample has approximately 260,000 distinct CDR3 sequences in its table, and about 18% of those were observed once. Around half of the sample rests with the top ten. Material for sequencing was CD8+ T cells from PBMCs. These receptors were collected from a human donor in good health (CMV status not recorded). Some clones in this sample may be carry-over from other donors' samples.

V and J are TRBV19 and TRBJ1-5; D gene unclear. CDR3 length equals 13 residues. Trimming stripped 8 bases from V and 0 bases from J, with 8 bases between. Germline V gene sequence: CDR1 LNHDA, CDR2 SQIVND (reference sequence). The CDR3 sequence: CASDGYSNQPQHF. CDR3 DNA sequence: TGTGCCAGTGACGGGTATAGCAATCAGCCCCAGCATTTT.

The chain uses TRBV15 and TRBJ2-7; 7 bases map to TRBD1. The CDR3 totals 16 residues. CDR1 and CDR2 (germline): LNHNV, YYDKDF (reference sequence). J lost 1 base, V lost 5 bases, and 11 bases had no gene match. For the CDR3, the DNA is TGTGCCACCAGCTTAAAAGACAGGGAAGATTCCTACGAGCAGTACTTC. Amino acids: CATSLKDREDSYEQYF.

The genes are TRBV6-4 and TRBJ2-2; TRBD2 aligns across 11 bases. Losses at the gene ends were 6 bases for V and 4 bases for J; bases not matched to a gene: 7. CDR1 and CDR2 from the germline V gene are MRHNA and SNTAGT. The length of the CDR3 is 16 residues. The CDR3 region has the DNA TGTGCCAGCAGCGCACTAGCGGGGGACTTCACCGGGGAGCTGTTTTTT. It encodes CASSALAGDFTGELFF.

As regards this clonotype: Just one base apart from a much larger clone, this may be a read error. The chain uses TRBV7-9 and TRBJ2-7; D not resolved. In germline, CDR1 is SEHNR, CDR2 FQNEAQ (reference sequence). V lost 0 bases and J 0 bases, leaving 6 bases between the germline ends. The CDR3 consists of 14 residues. The CDR3 reads CASSLARVSYEQYF. CDR3 nucleotides: TGTGCCAGCAGCTTAGCGAGAGTCTCCTACGAGCAGTACTTC. Drawing the rest from reference TRBV7-9 and TRBJ2-7, the complete variable domain is DTGVSQNPRHKITKRGQNVTFRCDPISEHNRLYWYRQTLGQGPEFLTYFQNEAQLEKSRLLSDRFSAERPKGSFSTLEIQRTEQGDSAMYLCASSLARVSYEQYFGPGTRLTVT.

The chain uses TRBV5-1 and TRBJ2-1; D may be TRBD2 (5 bases). V was pared by 4 bases and J by 3 bases, with 14 bases between. The CDR3 sequence is 15 residues long. Germline V gene data show CDR1 as SGHRS and CDR2 as YFSETQ. The DNA for the CDR3 is TGCGCCAGCAGCCAGGAGGACCGGCTCTACAATGAGCAGTTCTTC. Its translation is CASSQEDRLYNEQFF.

CDR3 sequence: CAISEPSVGESYGYTF. CDR3 DNA: TGTGCCATCAGTGAGCCGTCGGTGGGAGAGAGCTATGGCTACACCTTC. The chain uses TRBV10-3 and TRBJ1-2; D uncertain. Germline CDR1 reads ENHRY; CDR2 reads SYGVKD. The CDR3 is 16 amino acids. V dropped 2 bases and J dropped 4 bases, with 17 bases sitting between them.

This clonotype was recorded a few times. V and J are TRBV15 and TRBJ2-3; 12 positions agree with TRBD1. J gave up 6 bases and V 3 bases, and 19 bases lay outside the gene matches. The germline gives CDR1 LNHNV, CDR2 YYDKDF (reference sequence). This CDR3 is built from 20 residues. CDR3 sequence reads: CATSSGAGTGGPNPADTQYF. The CDR3, as DNA: TGTGCCACCAGCAGTGGGGCCGGGACAGGGGGCCCCAATCCCGCCGATACGCAGTATTTT. The full variable domain, in which reference TRBV15 and TRBJ2-3 provide the parts outside the CDR3, is DAMVIQNPRYQVTQFGKPVTLSCSQTLNHNVMYWYQQKSSQAPKLLFHYYDKDFNNEADTPDNFQSRRPNTSFCFLDIRSPGLGDTAMYLCATSSGAGTGGPNPADTQYFGPGTRLTVL.

There are a few counts of this clonotype. The chain combines TRBV27 with TRBJ2-5; TRBD1 aligns across 9 bases. Unmatched junction bases numbered 12, after V lost 6 bases and J lost 4 bases. The germline CDR1 and CDR2 sequences are MNHEY and SMNVEV (reference sequence). The CDR3 extends over 16 amino acids. The CDR3: CASSQEQGAVRETQYF. The CDR3 bases are TGTGCCAGCAGCCAAGAACAGGGGGCCGTAAGAGAGACCCAGTACTTC.

There are a few counts of this clonotype. This rearrangement joins TRBV6-2 or TRBV6-3 to TRBJ2-7, with D tentatively TRBD2 (5 bases). The CDR3 has 12 residues. The V end was cut by 2 bases, the J end by 5 bases, with 7 bases between. Germline V lookup: CDR1 MNHEY, CDR2 SVGEGT. The CDR3 DNA is TGTGCCAGCAGTTACCCGGAGGACGAGCAGTACTTC. Its translation: CASSYPEDEQYF.

This clonotype showed up many times. This chain connects TRBV12-3 or TRBV12-4 to TRBJ2-3; 7 bases are shared with TRBD2. The CDR3 totals 18 residues. Trimming at V came to 4 bases and at J to 6 bases, leaving 19 bases not matched to a gene. CDR3 in DNA: TGTGCCAGCAGTTCTCTAGCGGATATGAGAAAGACCAGGGATACGCAGTATTTT. As protein: CASSSLADMRKTRDTQYF.

This clonotype was found many times. This chain connects TRBV20-1 to TRBJ1-5, with D perhaps matching TRBD1 (5 bases). Germline CDR1 reads DFQATT; CDR2 reads SNEGSKA (reference sequence). This CDR3 spans 13 amino acids. The V and J ends lost 6 bases and 1 base respectively, with 10 bases between them. The CDR3 loop reads CSALDSSNQPQHF. In nucleotides, the CDR3 is TGCAGTGCCCTTGACAGCAGCAATCAGCCCCAGCATTTT.

This chain joins TRBV5-5 and TRBJ1-2; maybe TRBD1 (6 bases). V was clipped by 4 bases and J by 6 bases, with 22 bases between them. The CDR3 runs 16 residues. Germline CDR1 reads SGHKS; CDR2 reads YYEKEE (reference sequence). CDR3 residues: CASSVTTGNSLHGYTF. For the CDR3, the DNA is TGTGCCAGCAGCGTGACAACAGGGAATTCACTCCATGGCTACACCTTC.

This clonotype was seen a few times. The chain combines TRBV7-9 with TRBJ1-1, with D perhaps matching TRBD1 (5 bases). The germline V and J ends were trimmed by 3 bases and 8 bases, with 13 bases remaining between them. The CDR3 runs 13 residues. Per the germline V gene, CDR1 is SEHNR and CDR2 is FQNEAQ (reference sequence). CDR3 DNA: TGTGCCAGCAGCTTCCCCGGGGCCGCGGAAGCTTTCTTT. Translated: CASSFPGAAEAFF. Full variable domain (missing parts from reference TRBV7-9 and TRBJ1-1): DTGVSQNPRHKITKRGQNVTFRCDPISEHNRLYWYRQTLGQGPEFLTYFQNEAQLEKSRLLSDRFSAERPKGSFSTLEIQRTEQGDSAMYLCASSFPGAAEAFFGQGTRLTVV.

The chain recombines TRBV20-1 with TRBJ1-1, with D unclear. The CDR3 sequence is 15 residues long. V was cut by 3 bases and J by 5 bases, with 19 bases left in between. Germline-derived CDR1 and CDR2 are DFQATT and SNEGSKA (reference sequence). CDR3 bases: TGCAGTGCTAGGCGCTCGTCCGCGGGTAGGACTGAAGCTTTCTTT. It is translated as CSARRSSAGRTEAFF.

A few counts support this clonotype. V gene TRBV6-2 or TRBV6-3 combines with J gene TRBJ2-7; the match to TRBD1 covers 9 bases. The CDR3 runs to 15 residues. Germline CDR1 and CDR2: MNHEY and SVGEGT. The J segment lost 4 bases and the V segment lost 6 bases, leaving 10 bases of the junction unmatched. CDR3 nucleotide sequence: TGTGCCAGCAGAACTCCGGGACAGGGATCTTACGAGCAGTACTTC. Protein: CASRTPGQGSYEQYF.

The chain carries TRBV10-3 and TRBJ2-7, with 7 nucleotides matching TRBD2. The germline CDR1 and CDR2 sequences are ENHRY and SYGVKD. The ends lost 4 bases at V and 1 base at J; junction bases unmatched: 1. CDR3 length equals 13 residues. CDR3 sequence reads: CAISVGGSYEQYF. The CDR3, as DNA: TGTGCCATCAGTGTCGGGGGGTCCTACGAGCAGTACTTC.

This clonotype was found many times. V is TRBV6-6 and J is TRBJ2-1, with a weak D call TRBD1 (6 bases). The CDR3 consists of 14 residues. With 6 bases removed from V and 0 bases from J, the gap between germline ends came to 9 bases. CDR1 MNHNY and CDR2 SVGAGI come from the germline V gene (reference sequence). This chain's CDR3 is CASSHRASYNEQFF. The CDR3 DNA reads as TGTGCCAGCAGCCACAGGGCCTCCTACAATGAGCAGTTCTTC.

The rearrangement links TRBV6-2 or TRBV6-3 to TRBJ2-3; D may match TRBD1 or TRBD2 (5 bases each). Germline lookup yields CDR1 MNHEY and CDR2 SVGEGT. This CDR3 is built from 14 residues. V lost 2 bases to trimming and J lost 3 bases, with 9 bases between them. The CDR3, as DNA: TGTGCCAGCAGTTACGACGGGACGACAGATACGCAGTATTTT. As protein: CASSYDGTTDTQYF.

V usage is TRBV2 and J usage is TRBJ1-6, with no clear D. V lost 8 bases, J lost 5 bases, and 16 bases lay in between. CDR3 length equals 15 residues. Germline-derived CDR1 and CDR2 are SNHLY and FYNNEI. This CDR3 is CASGRSNPDNSPLHF. CDR3 nucleotides: TGTGCCAGCGGCCGATCTAACCCGGATAATTCACCCCTCCACTTT.

The chain recombines TRBV7-3 with TRBJ1-2, with D tentatively TRBD1 (6 bases). This CDR3 has 13 amino acids. Trimming took off 2 bases at V and 8 bases at J, with 12 bases between the two ends. Germline V gene lookup returns CDR1 SGHTA and CDR2 FQGTGA. For the CDR3, the DNA is TGTGCCAGCAGCTTAGAGACAGGTCGAGGCTACACCTTC. It codes for CASSLETGRGYTF.

The genes are TRBV25-1 and TRBJ2-5, with a weak D call TRBD1 (5 bases). Germline V gives CDR1 MGHDK, CDR2 SYGVNS. V was shortened by 1 base and J by 3 bases, with 15 bases between the two germline ends. The CDR3 is made up of 16 amino acids. CDR3 sequence reads: CASSEFKGKGEETQYF. CDR3 DNA: TGTGCCAGCAGTGAATTCAAGGGGAAAGGGGAAGAGACCCAGTACTTC.